These 3 T cell receptor beta chains came from one sample sequenced in a study of technical replicates of blood from a few donors (dated by TCRdb to the late 2010s). The library was obtained by the immunoSEQ multiplex PCR assay. TCRdb provides this immuneACCESS table in a form limited to in-frame rearrangements. Some clones are lacking; in checked studies, under half of them reflect an unresolved V gene, and why the rest are absent is not known. The sample table holds some 87,000 clones, of which 92% were seen once. The ten largest clonotypes hold 0.3% to 0.45% of the sample. Sequencing input: T cells isolated from PBMCs. These receptors were collected from a human donor in good health.

The chain uses TRBV6-5 and TRBJ2-1, with TRBD2 matching 9 bases. The CDR3 extends over 15 amino acids. Germline V lookup: CDR1 MNHEY, CDR2 SVGAGI. V shed 5 bases, J shed 6 bases, and the junction held 8 bases outside the gene matches. The CDR3 is CASSRGGRVGNEQFF. The CDR3 DNA reads TGTGCCAGCAGTCGGGGCGGGAGGGTGGGCAATGAGCAGTTCTTC.

The chain is built from TRBV9 and TRBJ1-2; TRBD1 matches at 9 bases. J gave up 6 bases and V 1 base, and 10 bases lay outside the gene matches. The germline V gene has CDR1 SGDLS and CDR2 YYNGEE. CDR3 length equals 16 residues. The CDR3 DNA follows: TGTGCCAGCAGCGTATTGGGTGAGACAGGGGGGGATGGCTACACCTTC. Its protein is CASSVLGETGGDGYTF.

J is TRBJ2-5 and V is TRBV30; TRBD2 is a possible D gene (6 bases). With 1 base removed from V and 1 base from J, the gap between germline ends came to 13 bases. Germline CDR1 is GTSNPN and CDR2 is SVGIG (reference sequence). The CDR3 runs 15 residues. CDR3 amino acids: CAWSGVAVFQETQYF. CDR3 nucleotide sequence: TGTGCCTGGAGTGGGGTAGCGGTATTCCAAGAGACCCAGTACTTC. The complete variable domain, with remaining parts taken from reference TRBV30 and TRBJ2-5, reads SQTIHQWPATLVQPVGSPLSLECTVEGTSNPNLYWYRQAAGRGLQLLFYSVGIGQISSEVPQNLSASRPQDRQFILSSKKLLLSDSGFYLCAWSGVAVFQETQYFGPGTRLLVL.